These T cell receptor beta chains were read from a single sample in a study of blood T cell repertoires in COVID-19. Repertoires were generated with immunoSEQ multiplex PCR, while TCRdb's copy carries only in-frame clones and drops some. The sample includes 220,000 or so clones, about four fifths of them seen just once. Sequenced material: peripheral blood. The receptors shown here come from an elderly woman with acute or convalescent COVID-19. Both conserved end residues are part of each CDR3. The D gene is left open where the match is weak. Clone sizes are given selectively: once, few, many, or a class where the clone is expanded.

>TRBJ2-5|TRBV9|TRBD2|.
CASSPHGRLAGEETQYF
TGTGCCAGCAGCCCACACGGGAGACTAGCGGGGGAAGAGACCCAGTACTTC
>TRBJ2-7|TRBV7-2|.|.
CASSLGTQGYEQYF
TGTGCCAGCAGCTTAGGGACTCAGGGGTACGAGCAGTACTTC
>TRBJ2-3|TRBV12-3/TRBV12-4|.|.
CASSPFGTDTQYF
TGTGCCAGCAGTCCCTTTGGCACAGATACGCAGTATTTT
>TRBJ1-3|TRBV5-1|.|.
CASMVGSLSGNTIYF
TGCGCCAGCATGGTGGGCTCCCTCTCTGGAAACACCATATATTTT
>TRBJ2-7|TRBV6-5|.|.
CASSYEGGEEQYF
TGTGCCAGCAGTTACGAGGGTGGGGAGGAGCAGTACTTC
>TRBJ1-6|TRBV6-1|.|.
CASSEDRVRHSPLHF
TGTGCCAGCAGTGAAGACAGGGTAAGGCATTCACCCCTCCACTTT
>TRBJ1-3|TRBV2|.|.
CASSVSRGYTGNTIYF
TGTGCCAGCAGTGTTTCACGAGGATATACTGGAAACACCATATATTTT
>TRBJ1-1|TRBV19|TRBD1|few
CASSLTHIWTGSNTEAFF
TGTGCCAGTAGTCTCACCCACATCTGGACAGGGAGCAACACTGAAGCTTTCTTT
>TRBJ1-1|TRBV7-9|.|.
CASSLGGMSTEAFF
TGTGCCAGCAGCTTGGGGGGTATGAGCACTGAAGCTTTCTTT
>TRBJ2-7|TRBV19|TRBD2|.
CASSITSGGFSYEQYF
TGTGCCAGTAGTATCACTAGCGGGGGATTCTCCTACGAGCAGTACTTC
>TRBJ1-1|TRBV28|.|.
CASSLEVSGRPEAFF
TGTGCCAGCAGTTTGGAGGTGTCTGGAAGGCCTGAAGCTTTCTTT
>TRBJ2-1|TRBV9|TRBD2|.
CASSVVSGGTHYNEQFF
TGTGCCAGCAGCGTAGTTAGCGGGGGGACCCACTACAATGAGCAGTTCTTC
>TRBJ2-2|TRBV9|TRBD2|.
CASSPWTSGGGYTGELFF
TGTGCCAGCAGCCCCTGGACTAGCGGGGGGGGTTACACCGGGGAGCTGTTTTTT
>TRBJ2-3|TRBV24-1|.|.
CATSGGISTDTQYF
TGTGCCACCAGTGGAGGGATTAGCACAGATACGCAGTATTTT
>TRBJ1-6|TRBV7-3|TRBD1|.
CASSSSGQANSPLHF
TGTGCCAGCAGCTCATCGGGACAGGCCAATTCACCCCTCCACTTT
>TRBJ1-4|TRBV9|.|few
CASSRDVAGNEKLFF
TGTGCCAGCAGCCGTGACGTGGCAGGAAATGAAAAACTGTTTTTT
>TRBJ2-3|TRBV5-6|TRBD2|.
CASRLAGGTRTDTQYF
TGTGCCAGCAGACTAGCGGGGGGAACTCGCACAGATACGCAGTATTTT
>TRBJ1-2|TRBV6-5|.|.
CASSYSRGSYGYTF
TGTGCCAGCAGTTACTCGAGAGGGAGCTATGGCTACACCTTC
>TRBJ2-7|TRBV18|TRBD1|.
CASSPLQAGGLNEQYF
TGTGCCAGCTCACCACTTCAGGCAGGGGGCCTGAACGAGCAGTACTTC
>TRBJ1-3|TRBV7-8|.|.
CASSPPRAGNSGNTIYF
TGTGCCAGCAGCCCCCCCCGCGCAGGCAACTCTGGAAACACCATATATTTT
>TRBJ2-1|TRBV29-1|TRBD2|.
CSVGTSGVYNEQFF
TGCAGCGTAGGGACTAGCGGGGTCTACAATGAGCAGTTCTTC
>TRBJ2-5|TRBV5-4|.|.
CASSWTQGQETQYF
TGTGCCAGCAGCTGGACGCAGGGCCAAGAGACCCAGTACTTC
>TRBJ1-2|TRBV9|.|once
CASSGGGREANYGYTF
TGTGCCAGCAGCGGCGGGGGCAGGGAAGCTAACTATGGCTACACCTTC
>TRBJ2-2|TRBV29-1|.|few
CSVDYSNTGELFF
TGCAGCGTTGACTACTCGAACACCGGGGAGCTGTTTTTT
>TRBJ2-4|TRBV19|TRBD1|.
CASSPLSGTGAAKNIQYF
TGTGCCAGTAGTCCTTTATCCGGGACAGGGGCAGCCAAAAACATTCAGTACTTC
>TRBJ1-6|TRBV7-9|.|.
CASSLGVSNSPLHF
TGTGCCAGCAGCTTAGGAGTTTCTAATTCACCCCTCCACTTT
>TRBJ2-5|TRBV7-6|TRBD2|once
CASSDTSGGAQETQYF
TGTGCCAGCAGCGACACTAGCGGGGGGGCCCAAGAGACCCAGTACTTC